A selection of T cell receptor beta chains follows, all from one sample in a study of beta chain features in type 1 diabetes. Only in-frame clones appear in the TCRdb table, and some are missing; sequencing was by immunoSEQ multiplex PCR. The sample holds some 350,000 clones; around 10% are singletons and the top ten take about 0.64%. Sample: central memory CD4+ T cells from blood. The receptors were sampled from a man younger than 40 with type 1 diabetes. CDR3s include the opening cysteine and the closing phenylalanine or tryptophan. A D gene is named only where the DNA matches it firmly. Part of the rows lack a size; the others show once, few, many or a class for expanded clones.

d_call: NA; clone_size: many; v_call: TRBV10-2; j_call: TRBJ1-1; cdr3_aa: CASSPSLREAFF; cdr3_nt: TGCGCCAGTAGTCCCTCCCTTCGGGAAGCTTTCTTT
d_call: NA; clone_size: NA; v_call: TRBV19; j_call: TRBJ1-2; cdr3_aa: CASSTRTETHYGYTF; cdr3_nt: TGTGCCAGTAGTACCCGAACGGAGACTCACTATGGCTACACCTTC
d_call: NA; clone_size: NA; v_call: TRBV7-9; j_call: TRBJ2-1; cdr3_aa: CASSHPALRSYNEQFF; cdr3_nt: TGTGCCAGCAGCCACCCTGCCCTTCGCTCCTACAATGAGCAGTTCTTC
d_call: TRBD1; clone_size: NA; v_call: TRBV7-3; j_call: TRBJ1-1; cdr3_aa: CASSRGGAGGNTEAFF; cdr3_nt: TGTGCCAGCAGCAGAGGGGGCGCAGGCGGGAACACTGAAGCTTTCTTT
d_call: NA; clone_size: NA; v_call: TRBV5-5; j_call: TRBJ1-1; cdr3_aa: CASSLVVGDTEAFF; cdr3_nt: TGTGCCAGCAGCTTGGTAGTAGGGGACACTGAAGCTTTCTTT
d_call: NA; clone_size: few; v_call: TRBV4-2; j_call: TRBJ2-7; cdr3_aa: CASSQVGGLPYEQYF; cdr3_nt: TGTGCCAGCAGCCAAGTTGGGGGGCTCCCCTACGAGCAGTACTTC
d_call: NA; clone_size: NA; v_call: TRBV21-1; j_call: TRBJ1-2; cdr3_aa: CASSKTPWNRVKVHVGYTF; cdr3_nt: TGTGCCAGCAGCAAGACCCCCTGGAACAGGGTTAAGGTTCATGTGGGCTACACCTTC
d_call: NA; clone_size: NA; v_call: TRBV29-1; j_call: TRBJ2-3; cdr3_aa: CSVEADTDTQYF; cdr3_nt: TGCAGCGTTGAGGCGGACACAGATACGCAGTATTTT
d_call: TRBD1; clone_size: few; v_call: TRBV29-1; j_call: TRBJ1-2; cdr3_aa: CSVASGTGGDYTF; cdr3_nt: TGCAGCGTCGCTTCCGGGACAGGAGGGGACTACACCTTC
d_call: NA; clone_size: NA; v_call: TRBV5-1; j_call: TRBJ1-1; cdr3_aa: CASSFDTVLEAFF; cdr3_nt: TGCGCCAGCAGCTTCGATACGGTTCTTGAAGCTTTCTTT
d_call: NA; clone_size: NA; v_call: TRBV5-4; j_call: TRBJ1-6; cdr3_aa: CASSPGTYNSPLHF; cdr3_nt: TGTGCCAGCAGCCCTGGGACCTATAATTCACCCCTCCACTTT
d_call: NA; clone_size: few; v_call: TRBV25-1; j_call: TRBJ1-4; cdr3_aa: CASSALGGSTNEKLFF; cdr3_nt: TGTGCCAGCAGTGCCCTAGGGGGATCAACTAATGAAAAACTGTTTTTT
d_call: NA; clone_size: few; v_call: TRBV5-1; j_call: TRBJ2-2; cdr3_aa: CASSFGAGELFF; cdr3_nt: TGCGCCAGCAGCTTCGGGGCGGGGGAGCTGTTTTTT
d_call: TRBD1; clone_size: few; v_call: TRBV5-4; j_call: TRBJ2-7; cdr3_aa: CASSSAKTGAYEQYF; cdr3_nt: TGTGCCAGCAGCTCAGCCAAGACAGGGGCCTACGAGCAGTACTTC
d_call: TRBD1; clone_size: NA; v_call: TRBV7-2; j_call: TRBJ1-5; cdr3_aa: CASSPRGTGLGNQPQHF; cdr3_nt: TGTGCCAGCAGCCCGCGAGGGACAGGGTTAGGCAATCAGCCCCAGCATTTT
d_call: NA; clone_size: NA; v_call: TRBV29-1; j_call: TRBJ2-7; cdr3_aa: CSVEAHRDSLGEQYF; cdr3_nt: TGCAGCGTTGAAGCTCACCGGGACTCCCTCGGCGAGCAGTACTTC
d_call: NA; clone_size: few; v_call: TRBV5-1; j_call: TRBJ2-7; cdr3_aa: CASSFQGTYEQYF; cdr3_nt: TGCGCCAGCAGCTTCCAGGGAACCTACGAGCAGTACTTC
d_call: TRBD2; clone_size: few; v_call: TRBV10-3; j_call: TRBJ2-1; cdr3_aa: CAIRQSTSGRAYEQFF; cdr3_nt: TGTGCCATCAGACAATCGACTAGCGGGAGGGCGTATGAGCAGTTCTTC
d_call: TRBD1; clone_size: few; v_call: TRBV11-1; j_call: TRBJ1-5; cdr3_aa: CASSSGGGTGLNQPQHF; cdr3_nt: TGTGCCAGCAGCTCCGGCGGGGGGACAGGGCTCAATCAGCCCCAGCATTTT
d_call: TRBD2; clone_size: few; v_call: TRBV4-3; j_call: TRBJ2-1; cdr3_aa: CASSQDGLVDYNEQFF; cdr3_nt: TGCGCCAGCAGCCAAGATGGACTAGTAGACTACAATGAGCAGTTCTTC
d_call: NA; clone_size: many; v_call: TRBV18; j_call: TRBJ2-7; cdr3_aa: CASSLTGEQYF; cdr3_nt: TGTGCCAGCTCATTAACGGGGGAGCAGTACTTC
d_call: NA; clone_size: NA; v_call: TRBV27; j_call: TRBJ2-1; cdr3_aa: CASSQDARTYNEQFF; cdr3_nt: TGTGCCAGCAGCCAAGACGCGAGGACCTACAATGAGCAGTTCTTC
d_call: TRBD1; clone_size: NA; v_call: TRBV7-2; j_call: TRBJ1-2; cdr3_aa: CASSRDGQGDYGYTF; cdr3_nt: TGTGCCAGCAGCCGAGACGGCCAGGGGGACTATGGCTACACCTTC
d_call: TRBD1; clone_size: many; v_call: TRBV28; j_call: TRBJ2-7; cdr3_aa: CASSTTRGLREQYF; cdr3_nt: TGTGCCAGCAGCACCACCAGGGGGCTAAGGGAGCAGTACTTC
d_call: NA; clone_size: NA; v_call: TRBV11-2; j_call: TRBJ2-5; cdr3_aa: CASRHNRLRLETQYF; cdr3_nt: TGTGCCAGCAGACACAACAGGTTACGGTTGGAGACCCAGTACTTC
d_call: TRBD2; clone_size: few; v_call: TRBV7-3; j_call: TRBJ2-3; cdr3_aa: CASSLSRTSVDTQYF; cdr3_nt: TGTGCCAGCAGCTTAAGTCGGACTAGCGTAGATACGCAGTATTTT
d_call: NA; clone_size: NA; v_call: TRBV6-6; j_call: TRBJ2-1; cdr3_aa: CASSNRLLFEQFF; cdr3_nt: TGTGCCAGCAGCAACCGGCTCCTCTTTGAGCAGTTCTTC
d_call: TRBD2; clone_size: NA; v_call: TRBV4-2; j_call: TRBJ2-1; cdr3_aa: CASSQFVGLEMHEQFF; cdr3_nt: TGTGCCAGCAGCCAGTTCGTGGGACTAGAGATGCATGAGCAGTTCTTC
d_call: NA; clone_size: few; v_call: TRBV2; j_call: TRBJ1-1; cdr3_aa: CASLGGAMNTEAFF; cdr3_nt: TGTGCCAGCTTGGGAGGGGCGATGAACACTGAAGCTTTCTTT
d_call: NA; clone_size: few; v_call: TRBV5-8; j_call: TRBJ2-3; cdr3_aa: CASSFLADTQYF; cdr3_nt: TGTGCCAGCAGCTTCTTAGCAGATACGCAGTATTTT
d_call: TRBD2; clone_size: few; v_call: TRBV5-1; j_call: TRBJ2-5; cdr3_aa: CASSAATSTETQYF; cdr3_nt: TGCGCCAGCAGCGCGGCGACTAGCACAGAGACCCAGTACTTC
d_call: TRBD1; clone_size: many; v_call: TRBV7-9; j_call: TRBJ2-5; cdr3_aa: CASSSGTVSETQYF; cdr3_nt: TGTGCCAGCAGCTCAGGGACAGTATCGGAGACCCAGTACTTC
d_call: NA; clone_size: few; v_call: TRBV6-5; j_call: TRBJ2-1; cdr3_aa: CASSYSYDNEQFF; cdr3_nt: TGTGCCAGCAGTTACTCGTACGACAATGAGCAGTTCTTC
d_call: NA; clone_size: many; v_call: TRBV28; j_call: TRBJ2-1; cdr3_aa: CASTEDNEQFF; cdr3_nt: TGTGCCAGCACCGAAGACAATGAGCAGTTCTTC
d_call: NA; clone_size: many; v_call: TRBV11-2; j_call: TRBJ2-1; cdr3_aa: CASTQDRYNEQFF; cdr3_nt: TGTGCCAGCACCCAAGACAGATACAATGAGCAGTTCTTC